This is a list of T cell receptor beta chains from one sample in a study of shared clonotypes between healthy human individuals. The data were produced by immunoSEQ multiplex PCR, yet TCRdb's version contains in-frame clones alone and is incomplete. The sample contains over a million clones, about 80% of which appear only once. Sequences were obtained from memory CD4+ T cells sorted from blood. The receptor source for this set is a man between 18 and 29 years old in good health. CDR3s include the opening cysteine and the closing phenylalanine or tryptophan. Fields, in order: D gene, CDR3 length, V gene, clone size, J gene, CDR3 protein, CDR3 DNA. A D gene is named only where the DNA matches it firmly. Clone size, where shown, is once, few, many, or a class for clones that have expanded.

TRBD1	14	TRBV11-3	.	TRBJ2-3	CASSRDSYTDTQYF	TGTGCCAGCAGCCGGGACAGTTATACAGATACGCAGTATTTT
.	13	TRBV10-1	.	TRBJ2-3	CASSEGGADTQYF	TGCGCCAGCAGTGAGGGGGGCGCAGATACGCAGTATTTT
.	13	TRBV27	.	TRBJ1-2	CASRVTTAYGYTF	TGTGCCAGCAGGGTCACAACGGCCTATGGCTACACCTTC
TRBD1	19	TRBV18	.	TRBJ1-4	CASSPAPGQGEEANEKLFF	TGTGCCAGCTCACCAGCGCCGGGACAGGGGGAGGAGGCTAATGAAAAACTGTTTTTT
.	15	TRBV9	.	TRBJ2-5	CASSVASRNQETQYF	TGTGCCAGCAGCGTAGCATCACGGAACCAAGAGACCCAGTACTTC
.	14	TRBV4-3	.	TRBJ1-2	CASSQGQVNYGYTF	TGCGCCAGCAGCCAAGGACAGGTCAACTATGGCTACACCTTC
.	14	TRBV13	.	TRBJ2-5	CASSLVTVQETQYF	TGTGCCAGCAGCTTAGTAACAGTCCAAGAGACCCAGTACTTC
.	12	TRBV7-9	few	TRBJ2-5	CASSLQGETQYF	TGTGCCAGCAGCTTACAGGGAGAGACCCAGTACTTC
.	15	TRBV7-9	.	TRBJ1-2	CASSSGRPTNYGYTF	TGTGCCAGCAGCTCGGGACGGCCCACTAACTATGGCTACACCTTC
.	15	TRBV7-9	.	TRBJ2-3	CASSRDGGLRDTQYF	TGTGCCAGCAGCCGCGATGGGGGTCTCCGGGATACGCAGTATTTT
.	17	TRBV14	.	TRBJ2-7	CASSQGILRGGTYEQYF	TGTGCCAGCAGCCAAGGGATCCTCCGGGGCGGAACCTACGAGCAGTACTTC
.	15	TRBV7-2	.	TRBJ1-1	CASSPDWASSTEAFF	TGTGCCAGCAGCCCCGATTGGGCCTCGAGCACTGAAGCTTTCTTT
.	13	TRBV18	.	TRBJ1-2	CASSPQGQNGYTF	TGTGCCAGCTCACCGCAAGGACAGAATGGCTACACCTTC
.	14	TRBV21-1	.	TRBJ2-7	CVVEGQGKTYEQYF	TGTGTTGTAGAGGGGCAGGGGAAGACCTACGAGCAGTACTTC
.	15	TRBV4-2	once	TRBJ1-2	CASSQVLGWDYGYTF	TGTGCCAGCAGCCAAGTTCTTGGGTGGGACTATGGCTACACCTTC
.	14	TRBV11-2	.	TRBJ2-7	CASSYRANSLGGHF	TGTGCCAGCAGCTATCGGGCCAACTCTTTGGGGGGGCACTTC
TRBD2	15	TRBV27	.	TRBJ2-3	CASSLRLAGGDTQYF	TGTGCCAGCAGTTTAAGACTAGCGGGGGGGGATACGCAGTATTTT
.	16	TRBV6-5	.	TRBJ1-3	CASSYVAGSPGNTIYF	TGTGCCAGCAGTTACGTGGCAGGGTCCCCTGGAAACACCATATATTTT
.	12	TRBV2	.	TRBJ2-7	CASTSGSYEQYF	TGTGCCAGCACTTCCGGGTCCTACGAGCAGTACTTC
.	13	TRBV29-1	.	TRBJ1-1	CSVGRQGNTEAFF	TGCAGCGTTGGCAGGCAGGGAAACACTGAAGCTTTCTTT
.	15	TRBV5-4	.	TRBJ2-3	CASKLGQGMTDTQYF	TGTGCCAGCAAGTTGGGACAAGGGATGACAGATACGCAGTATTTT
.	13	TRBV7-8	few	TRBJ1-2	CASSLAVETGYTF	TGTGCCAGCAGCTTAGCAGTAGAGACCGGCTACACCTTC
.	18	TRBV7-8	.	TRBJ2-2	CASSPRRGELGVTGELFF	TGTGCCAGCAGCCCCCGCCGCGGAGAGTTAGGAGTCACCGGGGAGCTGTTTTTT
TRBD2	15	TRBV6-4	.	TRBJ2-1	CASSDLAGGTNEQFF	TGTGCCAGCAGTGACTTAGCGGGGGGGACCAATGAGCAGTTCTTC
.	13	TRBV30	.	TRBJ2-5	CAWSGVPRETQYF	TGTGCCTGGAGTGGGGTTCCCAGAGAGACCCAGTACTTC
TRBD1	14	TRBV30	.	TRBJ2-2	CAWRGTGGSGELFF	TGTGCCTGGAGAGGGACAGGGGGGTCCGGGGAGCTGTTTTTT
TRBD1	16	TRBV5-4	once	TRBJ2-7	CASSLDGTVDTYEQYF	TGTGCCAGCAGCTTGGACGGGACAGTGGATACCTACGAGCAGTACTTC
TRBD2	16	TRBV5-1	.	TRBJ2-2	CASSSRGGLNPGELFF	TGCGCCAGCAGCTCCCGGGGGGGACTAAACCCCGGGGAGCTGTTTTTT
TRBD1	14	TRBV7-8	once	TRBJ2-7	CASSFGTEAYEQYF	TGTGCCAGCAGCTTCGGGACAGAAGCCTACGAGCAGTACTTC
.	16	TRBV5-8	.	TRBJ1-5	CASSLVAVESYQPQHF	TGTGCCAGCAGCTTGGTGGCAGTGGAGTCTTATCAGCCCCAGCATTTT
TRBD1	14	TRBV5-1	few	TRBJ1-1	CASSTGQGNTEAFF	TGCGCCAGCAGCACGGGACAGGGCAACACTGAAGCTTTCTTT
TRBD1	13	TRBV30	.	TRBJ1-4	CAWRVQGVEKLFF	TGTGCCTGGAGGGTCCAGGGGGTTGAAAAACTGTTTTTT
.	15	TRBV5-4	.	TRBJ2-7	CASSLGGQGHYEQYF	TGTGCCAGCAGCTTGGGGGGCCAGGGCCACTACGAGCAGTACTTC
TRBD1	16	TRBV6-1	.	TRBJ2-2	CASSDPRTGLTGELFF	TGTGCCAGCAGTGACCCGAGGACAGGACTCACCGGGGAGCTGTTTTTT
.	14	TRBV28	once	TRBJ1-2	CASSPGDDIYGYTF	TGTGCCAGCTCCCCAGGCGACGACATCTATGGCTACACCTTC
.	17	TRBV5-1	few	TRBJ2-5	CASSLVGSGGNQETQYF	TGCGCCAGCAGCTTGGTTGGCTCCGGGGGAAACCAAGAGACCCAGTACTTC
TRBD2	16	TRBV19	.	TRBJ2-5	CASSPRLAGVGETQYF	TGTGCCAGTAGTCCGCGACTAGCGGGTGTAGGAGAGACCCAGTACTTC
.	14	TRBV10-3	.	TRBJ1-1	CATQKGQANTEAFF	TGTGCCACACAAAAGGGGCAGGCGAACACTGAAGCTTTCTTT
.	12	TRBV25-1	.	TRBJ1-4	CASSELGSFVFF	TGTGCCAGCAGTGAATTGGGCAGTTTCGTGTTTTTT
TRBD1	15	TRBV7-9	once	TRBJ2-2	CASSLVQGASGELFF	TGTGCCAGCAGCTTAGTACAGGGGGCGTCCGGGGAGCTGTTTTTT
.	14	TRBV28	few	TRBJ1-4	CASSAGRINEKLFF	TGTGCCAGCAGCGCGGGACGGATTAATGAAAAACTGTTTTTT
TRBD1	15	TRBV30	.	TRBJ2-2	CAWSRGTGRTGELFF	TGTGCCTGGAGTAGGGGGACAGGGCGAACCGGGGAGCTGTTTTTT
.	14	TRBV11-2	.	TRBJ1-2	CASSLLTGDYGYTF	TGTGCCAGCAGCTTGCTGACAGGAGATTATGGCTACACCTTC
TRBD1	15	TRBV27	.	TRBJ2-7	CASSSLDRGTYEQYF	TGTGCCAGCAGTTCCTTGGACAGGGGAACCTACGAGCAGTACTTC
TRBD1	15	TRBV30	once	TRBJ1-1	CAWSSGTGAHHGRCF	TGTGCCTGGAGTTCGGGGACAGGGGCCCACCACGGTCGTTGCTTT
TRBD2	14	TRBV2	.	TRBJ2-1	CASSAPSGTNEQFF	TGTGCCAGCAGTGCTCCTAGCGGGACAAATGAGCAGTTCTTC
TRBD1	13	TRBV2	.	TRBJ2-5	CATRTGGQETQYF	TGTGCCACCCGGACAGGTGGACAAGAGACCCAGTACTTC
.	15	TRBV18	.	TRBJ2-1	CASSYLPSSYNEQFF	TGTGCCAGCTCATACCTACCGAGCTCCTACAATGAGCAGTTCTTC